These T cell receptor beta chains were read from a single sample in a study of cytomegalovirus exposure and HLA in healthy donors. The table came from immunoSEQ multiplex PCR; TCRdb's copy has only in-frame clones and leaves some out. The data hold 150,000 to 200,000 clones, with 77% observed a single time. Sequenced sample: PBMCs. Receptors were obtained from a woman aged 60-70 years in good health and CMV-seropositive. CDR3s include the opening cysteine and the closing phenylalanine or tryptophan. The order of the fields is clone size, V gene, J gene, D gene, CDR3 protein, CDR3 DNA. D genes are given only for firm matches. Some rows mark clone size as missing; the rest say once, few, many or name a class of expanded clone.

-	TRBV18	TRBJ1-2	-	CASSPWGEYGYTF	TGTGCCAGCTCACCGTGGGGGGAGTATGGCTACACCTTC
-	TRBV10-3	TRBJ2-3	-	CAISARGEDTQYF	TGTGCCATCAGCGCTAGGGGCGAGGATACGCAGTATTTT
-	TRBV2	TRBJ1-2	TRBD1	CASNRDRDYGYTF	TGTGCCAGCAACAGGGACAGGGACTATGGCTACACCTTC
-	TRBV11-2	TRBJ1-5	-	CASSTTGGNNQPQHF	TGTGCCAGCAGCACAACGGGGGGGAACAATCAGCCCCAGCATTTT
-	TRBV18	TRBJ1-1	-	CASSPPGDTEAFF	TGTGCCAGCTCACCACCGGGGGACACCGAAGCTTTCTTT
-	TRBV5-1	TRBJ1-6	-	CASSPIAGRNSPLHF	TGCGCCAGCAGCCCTATCGCGGGACGAAATTCACCCCTCCACTTT
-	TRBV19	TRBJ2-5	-	CASSIGTTYQETQYF	TGTGCCAGTAGTATAGGGACTACCTACCAAGAAACCCAGTACTTC
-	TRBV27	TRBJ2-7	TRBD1	CASSPGTGVGEQYF	TGTGCCAGCAGTCCCGGGACAGGGGTGGGCGAGCAGTACTTC
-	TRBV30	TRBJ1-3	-	CAWSPGFSGNTIYF	TGTGCCTGGAGCCCCGGGTTCTCTGGAAACACCATATATTTT
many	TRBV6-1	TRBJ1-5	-	CASSEAGGNQPQHF	TGTGCCAGCAGTGAAGCCGGGGGGAATCAGCCCCAGCATTTT
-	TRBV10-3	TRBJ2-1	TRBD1	CAISESTTGGWNEQFF	TGTGCCATCAGTGAGTCGACTACAGGGGGTTGGAATGAGCAGTTCTTC
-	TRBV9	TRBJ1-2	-	CASSGPNPEGYGYTF	TGTGCCAGCAGCGGACCGAATCCCGAGGGCTATGGCTACACCTTC
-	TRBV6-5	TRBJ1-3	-	CASSYGQGTGNTIYF	TGTGCCAGCAGTTACGGGCAGGGCACTGGAAACACCATATATTTT
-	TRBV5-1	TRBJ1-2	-	CASSHYDRTGANYGYTF	TGCGCCAGCAGCCATTACGACAGAACCGGCGCTAACTATGGCTACACCTTC
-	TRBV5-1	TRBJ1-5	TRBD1	CASSPTGSNQPQHF	TGCGCCAGCAGCCCGACAGGGTCTAATCAGCCCCAGCATTTT
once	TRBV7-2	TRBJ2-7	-	CASSPKPYEQYF	TGTGCCAGCAGCCCGAAGCCCTACGAGCAGTACTTC
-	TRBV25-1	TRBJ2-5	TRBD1	CASRTHVTGAFEQYF	TGTGCCAGCAGAACACACGTTACAGGGGCGTTTGAGCAGTACTTC
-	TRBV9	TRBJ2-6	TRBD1	CASSPGQGVSGANVLTF	TGTGCCAGCAGCCCTGGACAGGGGGTATCTGGGGCCAACGTCCTGACTTTC
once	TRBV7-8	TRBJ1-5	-	CASSPLNQPQHF	TGTGCCAGCAGCCCCTTAAATCAGCCCCAGCATTTT
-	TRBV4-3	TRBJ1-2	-	CASSRELTALRGYTF	TGCGCCAGCAGCCGAGAATTGACAGCTCTCAGGGGCTACACCTTC
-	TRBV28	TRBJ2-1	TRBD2	CASRSSSGGSYNEQFF	TGTGCCAGCAGGTCGTCTAGCGGGGGTTCCTACAATGAGCAGTTCTTC
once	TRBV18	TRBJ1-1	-	CASSPDPQTEAFF	TGTGCCAGCTCACCTGACCCACAGACTGAAGCTTTCTTT
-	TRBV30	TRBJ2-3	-	CAWSVPRYTDTQYF	TGTGCCTGGAGTGTACCGCGGTACACAGATACGCAGTATTTT
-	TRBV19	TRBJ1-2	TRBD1	CASTSTGGNGYTF	TGTGCCAGTACCTCGACAGGGGGCAATGGCTACACCTTC
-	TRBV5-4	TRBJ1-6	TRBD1	CASSPGQGGYNSPLHF	TGTGCCAGCAGCCCGGGACAGGGTGGCTATAATTCACCCCTCCACTTT
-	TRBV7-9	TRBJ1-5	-	CASSLVQGPQHF	TGTGCCAGCAGCTTAGTTCAGGGGCCCCAGCATTTT
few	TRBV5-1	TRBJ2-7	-	CASGDGTYEQYF	TGCGCCAGCGGAGACGGGACCTACGAGCAGTACTTC
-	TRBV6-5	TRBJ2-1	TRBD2	CASSSPAGGTGVEQFF	TGTGCCAGCAGTTCCCCAGCGGGGGGGACGGGTGTTGAGCAGTTCTTC
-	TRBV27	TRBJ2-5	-	CASSPRATSPSTQYF	TGTGCCAGCTCACCCCGCGCCACCTCCCCCTCGACCCAGTACTTC
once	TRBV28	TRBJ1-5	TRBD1	CASTEGQGIYQPQHF	TGTGCCAGCACAGAGGGACAGGGGATTTATCAGCCCCAGCATTTT
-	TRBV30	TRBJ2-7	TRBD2	CAWAASGRASQYF	TGTGCCTGGGCCGCTAGCGGGAGGGCCTCGCAGTACTTC
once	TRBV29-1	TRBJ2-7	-	CSVVGRGARDEQYF	TGCAGCGTTGTGGGACGGGGGGCCAGGGACGAGCAGTACTTC
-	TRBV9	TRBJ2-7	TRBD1	CASSARTGGLGYEQYF	TGTGCCAGCAGCGCCCGGACAGGGGGGCTGGGATACGAGCAGTACTTC
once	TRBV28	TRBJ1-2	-	CASTEAPARGYTF	TGTGCCAGCACCGAGGCCCCGGCGCGGGGCTACACCTTC
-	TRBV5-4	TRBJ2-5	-	CASSLAKLKETQYF	TGTGCCAGCAGCTTGGCCAAGCTCAAAGAGACCCAGTACTTC
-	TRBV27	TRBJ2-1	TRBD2	CASGARGEFF	TGTGCCAGCGGGGCCCGGGGGGAGTTCTTC
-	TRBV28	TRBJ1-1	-	CASSLHRPGTEAFF	TGTGCCAGCAGTTTACACCGACCCGGGACTGAAGCTTTCTTT
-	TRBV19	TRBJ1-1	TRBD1	CASMSDRGSTEAFF	TGTGCCAGTATGAGCGACAGGGGATCGACTGAAGCTTTCTTT
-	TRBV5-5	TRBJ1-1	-	CASSSRHSGTEAFF	TGTGCCAGCAGCTCAAGACATTCAGGCACTGAAGCTTTCTTT
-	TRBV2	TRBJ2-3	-	CASSEEPIDTQYF	TGTGCCAGCAGTGAAGAACCTATAGATACGCAGTATTTT
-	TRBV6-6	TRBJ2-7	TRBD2	CASRPSGPHYEQYF	TGTGCCAGCAGACCTAGCGGGCCTCATTACGAGCAGTACTTC
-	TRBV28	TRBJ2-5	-	CASSSGGAGAETQYF	TGTGCCAGCAGCTCGGGGGGCGCGGGAGCAGAGACCCAGTACTTC
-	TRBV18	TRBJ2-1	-	CASSQLDNEQFF	TGTGCCAGCTCACAACTTGACAATGAGCAGTTCTTC
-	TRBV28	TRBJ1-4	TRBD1	CASSSGTVDEKLFF	TGTGCCAGCAGTTCCGGGACAGTTGATGAAAAACTGTTTTTT
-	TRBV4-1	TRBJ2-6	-	CASSPTFGSGANGLTF	TGCGCCAGCAGCCCTACCTTCGGGTCTGGGGCCAACGGCCTGACTTTC
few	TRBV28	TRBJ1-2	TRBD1	CASSQGDRYYGYTF	TGTGCCAGCAGTCAAGGGGACAGATACTATGGCTACACCTTC
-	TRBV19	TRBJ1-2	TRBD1	CASRTGTEVYGYTF	TGTGCCAGTAGGACCGGGACAGAGGTCTATGGCTACACCTTC
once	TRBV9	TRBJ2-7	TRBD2	CASSAGLAGRNEQYF	TGTGCCAGCAGCGCAGGACTAGCGGGAAGGAACGAGCAGTACTTC
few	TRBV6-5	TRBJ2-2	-	CASSYRGYGELFF	TGTGCCAGCAGTTACCGGGGGTACGGGGAGCTGTTTTTT
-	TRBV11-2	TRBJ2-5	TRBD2	CASSLRGLAGGDTETQYF	TGTGCCAGCAGCTTACGGGGACTAGCGGGGGGAGATACAGAGACCCAGTACTTC